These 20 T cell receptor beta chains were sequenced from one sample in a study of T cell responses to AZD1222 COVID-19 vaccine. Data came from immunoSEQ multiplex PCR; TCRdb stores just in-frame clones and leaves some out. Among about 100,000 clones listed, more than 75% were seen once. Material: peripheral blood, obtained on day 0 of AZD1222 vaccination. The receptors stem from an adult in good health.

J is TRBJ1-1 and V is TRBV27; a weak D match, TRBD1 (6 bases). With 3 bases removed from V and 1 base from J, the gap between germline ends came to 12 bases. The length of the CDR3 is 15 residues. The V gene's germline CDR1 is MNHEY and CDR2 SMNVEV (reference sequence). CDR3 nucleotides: TGTGCCAGCAGTTTGCAGGGGCGGGGGAACACTGAAGCTTTCTTT. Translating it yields CASSLQGRGNTEAFF.

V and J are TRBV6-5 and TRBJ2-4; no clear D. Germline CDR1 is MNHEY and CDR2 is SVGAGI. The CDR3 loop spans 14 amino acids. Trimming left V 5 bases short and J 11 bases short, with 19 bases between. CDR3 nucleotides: TGTGCCAGCAGTCTCTCCCGCCTCGTAGGACTTCAGTACTTC. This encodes CASSLSRLVGLQYF.

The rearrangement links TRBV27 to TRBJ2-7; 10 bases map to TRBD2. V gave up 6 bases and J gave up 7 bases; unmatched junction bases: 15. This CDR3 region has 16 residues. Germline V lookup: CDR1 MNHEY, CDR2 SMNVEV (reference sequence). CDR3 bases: TGTGCCAGCAGCAGGGTTGCTAGCGGGGGCCTTCTAGAGCAGTACTTC. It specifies CASSRVASGGLLEQYF.

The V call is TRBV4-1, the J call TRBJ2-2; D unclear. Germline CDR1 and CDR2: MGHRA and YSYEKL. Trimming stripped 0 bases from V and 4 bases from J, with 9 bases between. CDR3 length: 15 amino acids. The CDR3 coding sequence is TGCGCCAGCAGCCAAGAAACACTTTCCACCGGGGAGCTGTTTTTT. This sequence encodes CASSQETLSTGELFF.

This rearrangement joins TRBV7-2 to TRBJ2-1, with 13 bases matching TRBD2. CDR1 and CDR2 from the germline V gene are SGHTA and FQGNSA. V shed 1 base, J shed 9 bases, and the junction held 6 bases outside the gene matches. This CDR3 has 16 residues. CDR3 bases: TGTGCCAGCAGCTTAGGAGGGACTAGCGGGATAGGTGAGCAGTTCTTC. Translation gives CASSLGGTSGIGEQFF.

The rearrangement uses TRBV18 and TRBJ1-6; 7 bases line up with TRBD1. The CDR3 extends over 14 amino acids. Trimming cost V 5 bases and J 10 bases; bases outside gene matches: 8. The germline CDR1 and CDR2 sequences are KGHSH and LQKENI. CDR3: CASSKDRSGSPLHF. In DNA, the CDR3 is TGTGCCAGCTCAAAGGACAGGTCGGGGTCACCCCTCCACTTT.

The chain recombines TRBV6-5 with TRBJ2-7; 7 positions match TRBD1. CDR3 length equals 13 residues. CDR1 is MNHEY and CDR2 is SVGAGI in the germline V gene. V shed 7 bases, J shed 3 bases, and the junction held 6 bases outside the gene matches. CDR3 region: CASTPGGDYEQYF. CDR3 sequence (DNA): TGTGCCAGCACCCCAGGGGGTGACTACGAGCAGTACTTC.

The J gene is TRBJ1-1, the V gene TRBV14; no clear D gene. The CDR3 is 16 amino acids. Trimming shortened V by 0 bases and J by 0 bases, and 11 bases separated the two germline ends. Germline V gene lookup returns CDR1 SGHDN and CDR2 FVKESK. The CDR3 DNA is TGTGCCAGCAGCCAAGAAATTCCATTAATGAACACTGAAGCTTTCTTT. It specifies CASSQEIPLMNTEAFF.

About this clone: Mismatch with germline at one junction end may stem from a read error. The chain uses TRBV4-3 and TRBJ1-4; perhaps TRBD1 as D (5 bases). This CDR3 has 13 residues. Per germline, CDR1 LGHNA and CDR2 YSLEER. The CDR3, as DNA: TGCGCCAGCAGCCCCTCGGCCGGGTCAGGGACTGTTTTT. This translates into CASSPSAGSGTVF.

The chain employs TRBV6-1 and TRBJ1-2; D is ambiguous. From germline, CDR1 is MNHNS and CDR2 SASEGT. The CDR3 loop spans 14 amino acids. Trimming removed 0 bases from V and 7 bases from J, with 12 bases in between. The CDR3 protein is CASSEARSGGGYTF. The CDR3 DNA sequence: TGTGCCAGCAGTGAAGCGCGGTCAGGAGGTGGCTACACCTTC.

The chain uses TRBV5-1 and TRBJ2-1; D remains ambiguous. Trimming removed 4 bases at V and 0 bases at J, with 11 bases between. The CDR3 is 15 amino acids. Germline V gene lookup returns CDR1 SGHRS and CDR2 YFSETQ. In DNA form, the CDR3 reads TGCGCCAGCAGCGCACACTTGAGCTCCTACAATGAGCAGTTCTTC. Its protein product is CASSAHLSSYNEQFF.

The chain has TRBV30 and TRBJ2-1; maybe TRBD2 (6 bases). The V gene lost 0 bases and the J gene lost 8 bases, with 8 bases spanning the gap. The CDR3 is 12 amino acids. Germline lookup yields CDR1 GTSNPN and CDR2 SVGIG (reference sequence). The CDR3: CAWSVGGDEQFF. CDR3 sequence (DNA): TGTGCCTGGAGTGTTGGAGGGGATGAGCAGTTCTTC.

This CDR3 is CASSPGGSYEQYF. As DNA, the CDR3 is TGTGCCAGCAGCCCGGGGGGCTCCTACGAGCAGTACTTC. The rearrangement joins TRBV7-6 to TRBJ2-7, with 7 nucleotides matching TRBD2. Germline-derived CDR1 and CDR2 are SGHVS and FNYEAQ. The CDR3 is 13 residues long. Trimming removed 5 bases from V and 0 bases from J; junction bases left unmatched: 1.

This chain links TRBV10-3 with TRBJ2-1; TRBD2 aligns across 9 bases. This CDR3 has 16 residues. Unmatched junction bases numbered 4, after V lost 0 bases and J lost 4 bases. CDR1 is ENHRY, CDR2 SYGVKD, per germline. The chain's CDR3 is CAISESQAGGYNEQFF. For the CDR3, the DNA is TGTGCCATCAGTGAGTCGCAAGCGGGAGGATACAATGAGCAGTTCTTC.

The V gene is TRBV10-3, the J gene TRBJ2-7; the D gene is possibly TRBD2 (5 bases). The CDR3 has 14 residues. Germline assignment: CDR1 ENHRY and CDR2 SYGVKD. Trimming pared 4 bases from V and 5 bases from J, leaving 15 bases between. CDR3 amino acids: CAISARDRSHEQYF. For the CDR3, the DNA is TGTGCCATCAGTGCCCGGGATAGGTCCCACGAGCAGTACTTC.

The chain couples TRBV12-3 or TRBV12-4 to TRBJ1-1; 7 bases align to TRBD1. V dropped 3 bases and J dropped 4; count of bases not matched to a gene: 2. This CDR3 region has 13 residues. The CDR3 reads CASSFRGPTEAFF. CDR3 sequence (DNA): TGTGCCAGCAGTTTTAGGGGGCCCACTGAAGCTTTCTTT.

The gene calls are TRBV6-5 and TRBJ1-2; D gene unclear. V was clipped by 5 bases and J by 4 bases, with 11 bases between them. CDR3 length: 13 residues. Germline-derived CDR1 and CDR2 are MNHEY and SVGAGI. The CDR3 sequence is CASSNIVGYGYTF. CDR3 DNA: TGTGCCAGCAGTAATATAGTGGGCTATGGCTACACCTTC.

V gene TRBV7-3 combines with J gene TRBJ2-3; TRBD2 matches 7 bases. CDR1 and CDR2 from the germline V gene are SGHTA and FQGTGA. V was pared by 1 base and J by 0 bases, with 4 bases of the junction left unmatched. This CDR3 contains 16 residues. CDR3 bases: TGTGCCAGCAGCTTAATCTTGCGGGGGAGCACAGATACGCAGTATTTT. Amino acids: CASSLILRGSTDTQYF.

The CDR3 DNA reads as TGTGCCAGCAGCCAAGGCGCGGGTTGGGACCAAGAGACCCAGTACTTC. Its translation is CASSQGAGWDQETQYF. V gene TRBV3-1 (or the pseudogene TRBV3-2) combines with J gene TRBJ2-5; TRBD2 is a possible D gene (5 bases). V shed 1 base and J shed 0 bases, with 12 bases lying between them. Germline CDR1 and CDR2: LGHDT and YNNKEL (reference sequence). The CDR3 is 16 amino acids.

DNA for the CDR3: TGTGCCAGCAGCTACTTAGGGAGAGCTAATGAAAAACTGTTTTTT. It translates to CASSYLGRANEKLFF. V usage is TRBV3-1 (or the pseudogene TRBV3-2) and J usage is TRBJ1-4; D not resolved. V was pared by 5 bases and J by 3 bases, with 13 bases between. Germline V gene lookup returns CDR1 LGHDT and CDR2 YNNKEL (reference sequence). The CDR3 is 15 amino acids.